This record covers a single T cell receptor (beta chain). As yet, its antigen is unknown. This specimen comes from a study of shared clonotypes between healthy human individuals. Cells designated naive CD8 were CD45RO-negative and were positively selected for CCR7, with terminally differentiated effector memory CD45RA+ cells excluded. General observations from the study: Apart from blood, nothing was sampled; tissue repertoires likely differ.

Trimming removed 1 base at V and 0 bases at J, with 12 bases between. There are 16 residues in the CDR3. The germline V gene has CDR1 LNHNV and CDR2 YYDKDF (reference sequence). The table came from immunoSEQ multiplex PCR; TCRdb's copy has only in-frame clones and leaves some out. This sample carries around 2.1 million clones, 85% to 95% of them seen once, and the ten largest clones take 1.7%. V and J are TRBV15 and TRBJ1-1; D uncertain. The clonotype was recovered from a man aged 18 to 30 in good health. Some clones in this sample may be carry-over from other donors' samples. The sample was naive CD8+ T cells from PBMCs. CDR3 bases: TGTGCCACCAGCAGAGCCTTTTCCAGTCTGAACACTGAAGCTTTCTTT. Its protein product is CATSRAFSSLNTEAFF. Full variable domain (rest looked up from reference TRBV15 and TRBJ1-1): DAMVIQNPRYQVTQFGKPVTLSCSQTLNHNVMYWYQQKSSQAPKLLFHYYDKDFNNEADTPDNFQSRRPNTSFCFLDIRSPGLGDTAMYLCATSRAFSSLNTEAFFGQGTRLTVV.